This TCR beta chain was found in a study of blood T cell repertoires in COVID-19. The table came from immunoSEQ multiplex PCR; TCRdb's copy has only in-frame clones and leaves some out. The sample records a few hundred thousand clones, approximately 90% being singletons. The germline V gene encodes CDR1 MDHEN and CDR2 SYDVKM. The CDR3 runs 16 residues. Losses at the gene ends were 5 bases for V and 2 bases for J; bases not matched to a gene: 10. Sequencing was carried out using PBMCs or T cells enriched from blood (not recorded which). This TCR was recovered from a human donor in a cohort exposed to, infected with or recovered from COVID-19 (not recorded which). The donor label of this sample is uncertain. This chain uses TRBV28 with TRBJ2-7, with 9 bases aligning to TRBD1. For the CDR3, the DNA is TGTGCCAGCAGTCCATCTCCGGGACAGGGTCCCTACGAGCAGTACTTC. Translating it yields CASSPSPGQGPYEQYF.